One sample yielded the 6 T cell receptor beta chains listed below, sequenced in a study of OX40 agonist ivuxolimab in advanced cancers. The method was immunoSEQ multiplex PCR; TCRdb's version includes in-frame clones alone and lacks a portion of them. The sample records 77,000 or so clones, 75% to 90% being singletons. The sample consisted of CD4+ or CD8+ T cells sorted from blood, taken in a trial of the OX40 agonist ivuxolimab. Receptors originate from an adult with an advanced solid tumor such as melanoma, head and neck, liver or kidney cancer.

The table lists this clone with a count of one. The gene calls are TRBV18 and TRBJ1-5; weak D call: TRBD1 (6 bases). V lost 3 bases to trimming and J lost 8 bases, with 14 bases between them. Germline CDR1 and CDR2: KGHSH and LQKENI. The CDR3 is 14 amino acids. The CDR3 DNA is TGTGCCAGCTCACCGTTCTCGGCAGGGGAGCCCCAGCATTTT. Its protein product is CASSPFSAGEPQHF.

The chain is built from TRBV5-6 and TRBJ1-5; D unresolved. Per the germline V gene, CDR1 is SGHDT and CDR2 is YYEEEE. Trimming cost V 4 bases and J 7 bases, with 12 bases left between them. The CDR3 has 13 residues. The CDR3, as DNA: TGTGCCAGCAGCCAGTCGCGGGAACAGCCCCAGCATTTT. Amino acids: CASSQSREQPQHF.

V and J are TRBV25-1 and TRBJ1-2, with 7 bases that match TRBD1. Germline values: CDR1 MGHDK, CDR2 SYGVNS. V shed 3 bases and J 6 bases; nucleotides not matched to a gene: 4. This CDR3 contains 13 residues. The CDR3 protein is CASSDHRGHGYTF. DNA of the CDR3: TGTGCCAGCAGTGACCACAGGGGTCATGGCTACACCTTC.

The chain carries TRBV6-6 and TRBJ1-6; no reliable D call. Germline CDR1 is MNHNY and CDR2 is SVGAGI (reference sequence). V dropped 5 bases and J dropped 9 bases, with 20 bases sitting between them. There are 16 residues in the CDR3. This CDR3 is CASSAGRVGVRSPLHF. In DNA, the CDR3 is TGTGCCAGCAGTGCCGGTAGGGTCGGGGTTCGTTCACCCCTCCACTTT.

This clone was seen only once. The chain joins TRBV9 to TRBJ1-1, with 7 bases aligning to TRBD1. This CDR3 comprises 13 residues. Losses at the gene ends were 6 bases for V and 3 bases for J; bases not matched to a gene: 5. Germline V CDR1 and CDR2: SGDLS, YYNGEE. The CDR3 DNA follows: TGTGCCAGCAACAGGGGTGGGGACACTGAAGCTTTCTTT. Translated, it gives CASNRGGDTEAFF.

CDR3 sequence: CASSKIPWEQYF. The CDR3, as DNA: TGTGCCAGCAGCAAAATCCCTTGGGAGCAGTACTTC. J is TRBJ2-5 and V is TRBV21-1; the table's D call, TRBD2, has no DNA check behind it. TRBV21-1 is a pseudogene segment. This CDR3 region has 12 residues.